This T cell receptor beta chain comes out of a study of tumor and adjacent non-tumor tissue in lung cancer. This sample's RNA came from whole unsorted tissue. Note on this clonotype: At one end, the junction sequence differs from germline, possibly due to a read error.

TCRbeta libraries were built with three rounds of nested PCR, modified from ARM-PCR. TCRdb recomputed calls from the multiplex PCR reads with MiXCR, one row per CDR3 protein. The table lists tens of thousands of distinct CDR3 sequences, approximately 63% of them singletons. This TCR was recovered from a man in his fifties or sixties with non-small cell lung cancer. The sequenced sample was lung tumor tissue.

The CDR3 DNA sequence: TGCGCCAGCAGCCACCCTAAGTCCCAGGGCGGAGATGAAAAACTGCTTTTT. It encodes CASSHPKSQGGDEKLLF. V and J are TRBV4-1 and TRBJ1-4; D might be TRBD1 (5 bases). CDR3 length equals 17 residues. The germline CDR1 and CDR2 sequences are MGHRA and YSYEKL.